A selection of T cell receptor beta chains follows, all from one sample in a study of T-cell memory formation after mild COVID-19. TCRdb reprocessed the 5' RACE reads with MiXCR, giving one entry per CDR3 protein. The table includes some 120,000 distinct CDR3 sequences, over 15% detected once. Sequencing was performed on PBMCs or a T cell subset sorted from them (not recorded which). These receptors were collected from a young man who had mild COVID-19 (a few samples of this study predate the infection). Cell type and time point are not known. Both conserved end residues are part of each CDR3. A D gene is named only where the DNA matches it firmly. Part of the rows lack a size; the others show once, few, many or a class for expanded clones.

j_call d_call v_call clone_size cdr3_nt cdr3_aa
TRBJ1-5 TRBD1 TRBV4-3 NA TGCGCCAGCAGCCAAGGGACAGGGGGTCCTTATAGCAATCAGCCCCAGCATTTT CASSQGTGGPYSNQPQHF
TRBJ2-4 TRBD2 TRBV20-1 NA TGCAGTGCTAGAGATTTCAGGACTAGCGGGATGGCAAACATTCAGTACTTC CSARDFRTSGMANIQYF
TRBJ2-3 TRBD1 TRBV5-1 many TGCGCCAGCAGCCCGGGACAGCTAAGCACAGATACGCAGTATTTT CASSPGQLSTDTQYF
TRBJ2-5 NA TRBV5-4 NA TGTGCCAGCAGCCCGGGCCGTGATGAGACCCAGTACTTC CASSPGRDETQYF
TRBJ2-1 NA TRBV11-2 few TGTGCCAGCAGCCCCATGGAGACCAGCTCCTACAATGAGCAGTTCTTC CASSPMETSSYNEQFF
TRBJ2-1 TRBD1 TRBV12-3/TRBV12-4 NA TGTGCCAGCAGTCGTCGGACAGGGGGACTTCCCAATGAGCAGTTCTTC CASSRRTGGLPNEQFF
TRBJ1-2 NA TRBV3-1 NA TGTGCCAGCAGCCAAGCATTAGGCGCGCAGGGACACGGCTACACCTTC CASSQALGAQGHGYTF
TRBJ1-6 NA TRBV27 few TGTGCCAGCAGTTTAATCGGGACGGGAAATTCACCCCTCCACTTT CASSLIGTGNSPLHF
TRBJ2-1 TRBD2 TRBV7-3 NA TGTGCCAGCAGCTTATTGGGACTAGCGGGGGATGGCTCCTACAATGAGCAGTTCTTC CASSLLGLAGDGSYNEQFF
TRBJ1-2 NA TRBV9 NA TGTGCCAGCAGCCCCTACCTCGGGGCGGGTCATGGCTACACCTTC CASSPYLGAGHGYTF
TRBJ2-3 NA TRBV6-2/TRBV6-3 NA TGTGCCAGCAACCCTTGGGGAGGCCCAGATACGCAGTATTTT CASNPWGGPDTQYF
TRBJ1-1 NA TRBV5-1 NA TGCGCCAGCAGCTTGGCCCTCGGACAGTTGAACACTGAAGCTTTCTTT CASSLALGQLNTEAFF
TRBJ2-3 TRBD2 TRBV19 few TGTGCCAGTAGTATTCAAGCGGGGCCCACAGATACGCAGTATTTT CASSIQAGPTDTQYF
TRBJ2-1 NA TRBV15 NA TGTGCCACCGGAATCGGCGCCAATGAGCAGTTCTTC CATGIGANEQFF
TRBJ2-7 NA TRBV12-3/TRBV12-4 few TGTGCCAGCAGTTTCGGGCCAGCAGGGCTGGGCTACGAGCAGTACTTC CASSFGPAGLGYEQYF
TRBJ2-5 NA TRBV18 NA TGTGCCAACTCACCACCGTCAGGGTGGCAAGAGACCCAGTACTTC CANSPPSGWQETQYF
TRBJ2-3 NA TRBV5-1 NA TGCGCCAGCAGCTTGTCGGGGGAATACACAGATACGCAGTATTTT CASSLSGEYTDTQYF
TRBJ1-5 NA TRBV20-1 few TGCAGTGCTAGAGAGATTACCAGAGACAATCAGCCCCAGCATTTT CSAREITRDNQPQHF
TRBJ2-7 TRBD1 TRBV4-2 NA TGTGCCAGCAGCCCCTGGGGGACAGGGTGGAACGAGCAGTACTTC CASSPWGTGWNEQYF
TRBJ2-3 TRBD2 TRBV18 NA TGTGCCAGCTCACCTCAGCGGGGGTTCACAGATACGCAGTATTTT CASSPQRGFTDTQYF
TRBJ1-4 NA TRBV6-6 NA TGTGCCAGCAGTGACCCGAGGGGTCCAACTAATGAAAAACTGTTTTTT CASSDPRGPTNEKLFF
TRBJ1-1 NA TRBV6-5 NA TGTGCCAGCAGCTATCGGAGTCAGGGTAACACTGAAGCTTTCTTT CASSYRSQGNTEAFF
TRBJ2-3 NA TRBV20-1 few TGCAGTGCTAGAGTTCCGGGCCCAGATACGCAGTATTTT CSARVPGPDTQYF
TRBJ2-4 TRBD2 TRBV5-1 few TGCGCCAGCAGCTTGCTAGCGGGGGACGGGAACATTCAGTACTTC CASSLLAGDGNIQYF
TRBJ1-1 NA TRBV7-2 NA TGTGCCAGCAGCTTAGGTTCCGGGATGAACACTGAAGCTTTCTTT CASSLGSGMNTEAFF
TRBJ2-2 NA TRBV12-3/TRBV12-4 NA TGTGCCAGCAGTTTCGGCCGGACCGGGGAGCTGTTTTTT CASSFGRTGELFF
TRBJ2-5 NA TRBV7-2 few TGTGCCAGCAGCGGTACTGGGGGGGCAAAGACCCAGTACTTC CASSGTGGAKTQYF
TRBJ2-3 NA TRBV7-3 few TGTGCCAGCAGCTTGAGGCAGGGGATGGATACGCAGTATTTT CASSLRQGMDTQYF
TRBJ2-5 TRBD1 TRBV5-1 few TGCGCCAGCAGTCAGCAGACAGGGGGAGAGACCCAGTACTTC CASSQQTGGETQYF
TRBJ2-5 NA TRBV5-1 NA TGCGCCAGCAGCTTCAGGGGACGGGGGGAGACCCAGTACTTC CASSFRGRGETQYF
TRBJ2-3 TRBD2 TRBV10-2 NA TGCGCCAGCAGTGAGCCTAGCGGGGGAACAGATACGCAGTATTTT CASSEPSGGTDTQYF
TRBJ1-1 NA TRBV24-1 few TGTGCCACCAGTGAACACAGGAACACTGAAGCTTTCTTT CATSEHRNTEAFF
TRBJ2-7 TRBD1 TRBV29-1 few TGCAGCGCCAAAGACAGGGGCCCGACCTACGAGCAGTACTTC CSAKDRGPTYEQYF
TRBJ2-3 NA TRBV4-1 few TGCGCCAGCAGCCAAGGATTGGCGTTCACAGATACGCAGTATTTT CASSQGLAFTDTQYF
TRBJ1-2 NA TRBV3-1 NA TGTGCCAGCAGCCAAGGGTCGGTTTATGGCTACACCTTC CASSQGSVYGYTF
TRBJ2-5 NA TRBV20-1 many TGCAGTGCTAGGCCCGGGCAAGAGACCCAGTACTTC CSARPGQETQYF
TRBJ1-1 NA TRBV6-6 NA TGTGCCAGCAGTTACTCGTGGAGGGCGACTGAAGCTTTCTTT CASSYSWRATEAFF
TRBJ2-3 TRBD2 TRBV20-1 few TGCAGTGCTTTACGACTAGCGGAGGTTTTTAAGTCAGATACGCAGTATTTT CSALRLAEVFKSDTQYF
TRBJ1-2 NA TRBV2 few TGTGCCAGCAGTGGGGGTCAGTCGTCGTATGGCTACACCTTC CASSGGQSSYGYTF
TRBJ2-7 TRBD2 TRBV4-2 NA TGTGCCAGCACTAGCGGGGGGAGCGTCCGCGAGCAGTACTTC CASTSGGSVREQYF
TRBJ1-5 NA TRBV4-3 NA TGCGCCAGCAGCCAAGGCCACGGGACCGATGGTCAGCCCCAGCATTTT CASSQGHGTDGQPQHF
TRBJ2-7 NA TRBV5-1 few TGCGCCAGCAGCTTCCGGACTAACTCCTACGAGCAGTACTTC CASSFRTNSYEQYF
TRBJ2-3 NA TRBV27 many TGTGCCAGCAGTTCGTACGCCTGGCGAGCGGGCGTCTCAGATACGCAGTATTTT CASSSYAWRAGVSDTQYF
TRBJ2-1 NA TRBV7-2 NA TGTGCCAGCAGCTTGGTATCGAACTCCTACAATGAGCAGTTCTTC CASSLVSNSYNEQFF
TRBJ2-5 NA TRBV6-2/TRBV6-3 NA TGTGCCATCTCCCCTCATCGGGTACAAGAGACCCAGTACTTC CAISPHRVQETQYF
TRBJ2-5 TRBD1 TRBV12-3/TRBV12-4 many TGTGCCAGCAGCAGGGGGCGCGTAGAGACCCAGTACTTC CASSRGRVETQYF
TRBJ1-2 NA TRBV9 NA TGTGCCAGCAGCGTCAATCCCGCAGGGTCCTATGGCTACACCTTC CASSVNPAGSYGYTF
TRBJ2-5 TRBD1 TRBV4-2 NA TGTGCCAGCAGCCACTTCGCCGGGACAGGGAACCAAGAGACCCAGTACTTC CASSHFAGTGNQETQYF
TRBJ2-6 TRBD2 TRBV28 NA TGTGCCAGCAGTCTGAGCGGGGACCCTTCCGGGGCCAACGTCCTGACTTTC CASSLSGDPSGANVLTF
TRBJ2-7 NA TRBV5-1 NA TGCGCCAGCAGCTTGCGGGGTTACGACGAGCAGTACTTC CASSLRGYDEQYF
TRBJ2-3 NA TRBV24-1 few TGTGCCACCAGTGCCTACAGGGTTGCAGATACGCAGTATTTT CATSAYRVADTQYF
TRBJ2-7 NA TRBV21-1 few TGTGCCAGCAGCAAAAGCGGGGGGCCGGAGGAGCAGTACTTC CASSKSGGPEEQYF
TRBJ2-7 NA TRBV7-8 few TGTGCCAGCAGCTTAAGAGGCAGGGCCGAGCAGTACTTC CASSLRGRAEQYF
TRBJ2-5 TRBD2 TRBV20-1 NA TGCAGTGGAACTCGGCTAGCGGGGGGGCGGAAAGAGACCCAGTACTTC CSGTRLAGGRKETQYF
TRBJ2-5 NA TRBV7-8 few TGTGCCAGCAGCCCGGGGCGTGGGTATGGGGGAGAGACCCAGTACTTC CASSPGRGYGGETQYF
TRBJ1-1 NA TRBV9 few TGTGCCAGCAGCGGGGACGGCGGCGGGATCACTGAAGCTTTCTTT CASSGDGGGITEAFF
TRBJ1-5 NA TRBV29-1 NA TGCAGCTCTGGGGGTTATCAGCCCCAGCATTTT CSSGGYQPQHF
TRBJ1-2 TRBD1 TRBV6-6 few TGTGCCAGCAGGACAGGGGACAATAACTATGGCTACACCTTC CASRTGDNNYGYTF
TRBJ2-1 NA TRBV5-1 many TGCGCCAGCAGCTACGCCCGAGACAGCAAAAACAATGAGCAGTTCTTC CASSYARDSKNNEQFF
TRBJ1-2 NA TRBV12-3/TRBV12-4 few TGTGCCAGCAGTTTTAAGGGCGGCCGATCGGGACTTTTGATGAACTATGGCTACACCTTC CASSFKGGRSGLLMNYGYTF